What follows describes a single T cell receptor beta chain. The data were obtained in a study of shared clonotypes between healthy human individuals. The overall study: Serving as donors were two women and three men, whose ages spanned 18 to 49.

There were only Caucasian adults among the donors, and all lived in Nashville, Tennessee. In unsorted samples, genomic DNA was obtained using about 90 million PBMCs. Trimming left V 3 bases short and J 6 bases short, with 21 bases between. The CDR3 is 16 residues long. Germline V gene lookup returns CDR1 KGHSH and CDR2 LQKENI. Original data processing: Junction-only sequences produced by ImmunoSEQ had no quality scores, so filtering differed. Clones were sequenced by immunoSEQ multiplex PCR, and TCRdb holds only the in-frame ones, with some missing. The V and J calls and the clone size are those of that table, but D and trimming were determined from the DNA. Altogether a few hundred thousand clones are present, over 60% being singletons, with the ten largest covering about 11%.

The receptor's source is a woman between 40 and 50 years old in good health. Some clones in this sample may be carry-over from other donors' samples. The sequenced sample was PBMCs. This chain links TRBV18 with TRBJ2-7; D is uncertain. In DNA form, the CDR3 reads TGTGCCAGCTCACCCGAGAAAAGCCCAGAAAGATCCGAGCAGTACTTC. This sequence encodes CASSPEKSPERSEQYF.